This TCR beta chain was observed in a study of control samples from healthy donors and cancer patients. The germline CDR1 and CDR2 sequences are MDHEN and SYDVKM. This CDR3 has 11 amino acids. The protocol was immunoSEQ multiplex PCR, while the TCRdb copy is restricted to in-frame clones and leaves out a portion. The table lists about 82,000 clones, roughly 94% of them singletons. Note on this clone: Its ends do not fully match the called genes, so a read error is possible.

The chain joins TRBV28 to TRBJ1-1, with D possibly matching TRBD1 (5 bases). Sequenced sample: blood. The sequence came from a woman younger than 35 in good health. In DNA form, the CDR3 reads TGCGCCTGGGGGAAGAACACTGAAGCTTTCTTT. Translating it yields CAWGKNTEAFF. The whole variable domain, filled in from reference TRBV28 and TRBJ1-1, reads DVKVTQSSRYLVKRTGEKVFLECVQDMDHENMFWYRQDPGLGLRLIYFSYDVKMKEKGDIPEGYSVSREKKERFSLILESASTNQTSMYLCAWGKNTEAFFGQGTRLTVV.